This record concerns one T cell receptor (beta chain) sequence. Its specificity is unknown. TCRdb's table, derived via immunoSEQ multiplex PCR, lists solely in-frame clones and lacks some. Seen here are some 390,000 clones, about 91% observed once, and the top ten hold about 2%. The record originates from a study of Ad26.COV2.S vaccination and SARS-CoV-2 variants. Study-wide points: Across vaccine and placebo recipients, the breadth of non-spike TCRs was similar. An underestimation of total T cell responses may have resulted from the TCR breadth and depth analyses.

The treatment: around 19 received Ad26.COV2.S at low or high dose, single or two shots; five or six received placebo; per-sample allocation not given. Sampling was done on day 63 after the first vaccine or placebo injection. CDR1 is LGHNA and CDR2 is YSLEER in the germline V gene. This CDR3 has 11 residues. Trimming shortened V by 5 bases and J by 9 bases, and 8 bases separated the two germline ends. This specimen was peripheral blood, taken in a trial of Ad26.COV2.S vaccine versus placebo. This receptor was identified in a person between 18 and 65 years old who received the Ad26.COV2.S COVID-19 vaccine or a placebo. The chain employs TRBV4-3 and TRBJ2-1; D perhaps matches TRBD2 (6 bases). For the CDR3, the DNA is TGCGCCAGCAGCGCCGGGGGTGAGCAGTTCTTC. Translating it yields CASSAGGEQFF.